These 22 T cell receptor beta chains came from one sample sequenced in a study of blood T cell repertoires in COVID-19. Method: immunoSEQ multiplex PCR; TCRdb's copy keeps in-frame clones and lacks some. The sample includes tens of thousands of clones, around 80% of them seen just once. The material sequenced was peripheral blood. These TCRs come from a woman of 80 years or more with acute or convalescent COVID-19.

Turning to this clone: A read error may account for a junction end that differs from germline. The chain uses TRBV18 and TRBJ2-5; D is possibly TRBD1 (5 bases). The CDR3 spans 18 residues. Germline lookup yields CDR1 KGHSH and CDR2 LQKENI. The CDR3 DNA follows: TGTGCCAGCTCGCCACAAAAGATTCGACAGCTCCTCCAAGAGACCCAGTACTTC. It is translated as CASSPQKIRQLLQETQYF.

The J gene is TRBJ2-5, the V gene TRBV28; TRBD1 matches 9 bases. J gave up 4 bases and V 4 bases, and 7 bases lay outside the gene matches. This CDR3 has 15 residues. Per germline, CDR1 MDHEN and CDR2 SYDVKM. CDR3 amino acids: CASSSLTGGRETQYF. CDR3 in DNA: TGTGCCAGCAGTTCATTGACAGGGGGGAGAGAGACCCAGTACTTC.

The chain is built from TRBV11-2 and TRBJ1-6; D gene ambiguous. There are 16 residues in the CDR3. CDR1 SGHAT and CDR2 FQNNGV come from the germline V gene. The V end lost 1 base, the J end lost 9 bases, and 16 bases lay between the germline ends. CDR3 region: CASSLGLLTRSSPLHF. The CDR3 region has the DNA TGTGCCAGCAGCTTAGGTCTCCTGACCCGGAGTTCACCCCTCCACTTT.

The genes are TRBV5-5 and TRBJ1-1, with D tentatively TRBD1 (5 bases). The V and J ends lost 0 bases and 4 bases respectively, with 10 bases between them. CDR3 length equals 14 residues. CDR1 is SGHKS, CDR2 YYEKEE, per germline (reference sequence). CDR3 sequence: CASSLEQALTEAFF. CDR3 nucleotide sequence: TGTGCCAGCAGCTTGGAACAGGCCCTCACTGAAGCTTTCTTT.

The chain uses TRBV24-1 and TRBJ1-1, with D maybe TRBD1 (6 bases). Trimming stripped 4 bases from V and 6 bases from J, with 20 bases between. The CDR3 totals 16 residues. Germline loops: CDR1 KGHDR, CDR2 SFDVKD. CDR3 region: CATSEETTGNPPEAFF. The DNA for the CDR3 is TGTGCCACCAGTGAAGAGACAACAGGGAACCCCCCTGAAGCTTTCTTT.

The chain combines TRBV29-1 with TRBJ1-2; the match to TRBD1 covers 10 bases. There are 14 residues in the CDR3. CDR1 is SQVTM and CDR2 is ANQGSEA in the germline V gene. CDR3 sequence reads: CSVQERTGGDGYTF. CDR3 bases: TGCAGTGTTCAGGAGCGGACAGGGGGTGATGGCTACACCTTC.

CDR3 in DNA: TGTGCCAGCAGTCCTCGACAGGGCCGGTACGAGCAGTACTTC. Protein: CASSPRQGRYEQYF. The V call is TRBV28, the J call TRBJ2-7, with TRBD1 identical over 7 bases. V was clipped by 5 bases and J by 4 bases; unmatched bases: 8. CDR1 is MDHEN, CDR2 SYDVKM, per germline. The CDR3 runs to 14 residues.

In DNA, the CDR3 is TGTGCCATCAGTGAGCCCCGGGAGCCCCAGCATTTT. Translation: CAISEPREPQHF. The rearrangement joins TRBV10-3 to TRBJ1-5; D not certain. The germline gives CDR1 ENHRY, CDR2 SYGVKD. V lost 2 bases and J 8 bases, leaving 7 bases between the germline ends. CDR3 size: 12 residues.

The rearrangement joins TRBV9 to TRBJ2-3, with 10 bases fitting TRBD1. Trimming at V came to 3 bases and at J to 6 bases, leaving 7 bases not matched to a gene. Germline V CDR1 and CDR2: SGDLS, YYNGEE. The CDR3 is 15 amino acids. CDR3 sequence reads: CASSAWTGGVDTQYF. Here the CDR3 DNA reads TGTGCCAGCAGCGCTTGGACAGGGGGAGTGGATACGCAGTATTTT.

The CDR3 is CASSKGQLGGTEAFF. In nucleotides, the CDR3 is TGTGCCAGCAGCAAAGGACAGCTCGGCGGCACTGAAGCTTTCTTT. This chain connects TRBV5-6 to TRBJ1-1; weak D call: TRBD1 (6 bases). The V end was cut by 4 bases, the J end by 4 bases, with 17 bases between. The CDR3 is 15 residues long. The germline V gene encodes CDR1 SGHDT and CDR2 YYEEEE.

This clone was counted only a few times. The V call is TRBV5-6, the J call TRBJ1-2; TRBD1 aligns across 8 bases. Per the germline V gene, CDR1 is SGHDT and CDR2 is YYEEEE. CDR3 length equals 16 residues. Losses at the gene ends were 3 bases for V and 4 bases for J; bases not matched to a gene: 11. CDR3 residues: CASSSGGRGLVYGYTF. Written as DNA, the CDR3 is TGTGCCAGCAGCTCGGGAGGCAGGGGGCTTGTCTATGGCTACACCTTC.

The gene calls are TRBV12-3 or TRBV12-4 and TRBJ1-2; perhaps TRBD1 as D (6 bases). The V and J ends lost 5 bases and 8 bases respectively, with 12 bases between them. CDR3 size: 12 residues. The CDR3 DNA follows: TGTGCCAGCAGTGGAGCGGGGGCCGGCTACACCTTC. Its translation: CASSGAGAGYTF.

The chain carries TRBV6-1 and TRBJ2-1, with D unresolved. Germline assignment: CDR1 MNHNS and CDR2 SASEGT. The CDR3 covers 13 residues. Trimming took 3 bases from V and 3 from J, leaving 6 bases between them. The CDR3, as DNA: TGTGCCAGCAGTGAGATTAGCTACAATGAGCAGTTCTTC. Its protein product is CASSEISYNEQFF.

The chain recombines TRBV2 with TRBJ2-1; D may be TRBD2 (5 bases). The CDR3 spans 13 residues. CDR1 and CDR2 from the germline V gene are SNHLY and FYNNEI. V was clipped by 4 bases and J by 7 bases, with 11 bases between them. In DNA, the CDR3 is TGTGCCAGCAGTGCGGACTTGGGGAATGAGCAGTTCTTC. This codes for CASSADLGNEQFF.

This chain connects TRBV27 to TRBJ2-3; TRBD2 agrees at 9 bases. The CDR3 sequence is 16 residues long. Per germline, CDR1 MNHEY and CDR2 SMNVEV (reference sequence). V lost 7 bases, J lost 6 bases, and 14 bases stayed unmatched. CDR3: CASTPGASGARDTQYF. The DNA of the CDR3 is TGTGCCAGCACCCCGGGGGCTAGCGGGGCGAGGGATACGCAGTATTTT.

The rearrangement uses TRBV14 and TRBJ1-1; possible D gene TRBD1, 5 bases. Germline V CDR1 and CDR2: SGHDN, FVKESK. This CDR3 has 16 residues. V was clipped by 1 base and J by 1 base, with 13 bases between them. CDR3 bases: TGTGCCAGCAGCCAAGGGCCAGGGCGAGCGAACACTGAAGCTTTCTTT. It is translated as CASSQGPGRANTEAFF.

This sequence joins TRBV18 and TRBJ1-1; 7 nucleotides align to TRBD1. V was clipped by 3 bases and J by 4 bases; unmatched bases: 2. This CDR3 has 13 residues. From germline, CDR1 is KGHSH and CDR2 LQKENI. CDR3 region: CASSPTGVTEAFF. Here the CDR3 DNA reads TGTGCCAGCTCACCCACAGGGGTCACTGAAGCTTTCTTT. Full variable domain (outside the CDR3, taken from reference TRBV18 and TRBJ1-1): NAGVMQNPRHLVRRRGQEARLRCSPMKGHSHVYWYRQLPEEGLKFMVYLQKENIIDESGMPKERFSAEFPKEGPSILRIQQVVRGDSAAYFCASSPTGVTEAFFGQGTRLTVV.

The J gene is TRBJ2-5, the V gene TRBV12-5; TRBD2 aligns across 14 bases. V shed 2 bases and J 4 bases; nucleotides not matched to a gene: 3. Germline-derived CDR1 and CDR2 are LGHNT and FRNRAP. The CDR3 consists of 16 residues. The CDR3 region is CASGLFGTSGRETQYF. CDR3 DNA: TGTGCTAGTGGTTTGTTCGGGACTAGCGGGAGAGAGACCCAGTACTTC.

This sequence joins TRBV19 and TRBJ1-1; D unclear. Germline V gives CDR1 LNHDA, CDR2 SQIVND (reference sequence). CDR3 length: 14 residues. The V end lost 3 bases, the J end lost 0 bases, and 8 bases lay between the germline ends. CDR3 sequence: CASSILGLNTEAFF. CDR3 nucleotide sequence: TGTGCCAGTAGTATTCTGGGCCTGAACACTGAAGCTTTCTTT.

A remark on this clone: An end of the junction differs from the germline gene, which may be a read error. J is TRBJ1-3 and V is TRBV20-1, with D tentatively TRBD1 (6 bases). The CDR3 length is 9 residues. Germline V lookup: CDR1 DFQATT, CDR2 SNEGSKA (reference sequence). The CDR3 DNA sequence: TGCAGTGGGGACAAGGCCGTGAATTTT. Its translation is CSGDKAVNF.

The genes are TRBV28 and TRBJ1-5; tentative D call: TRBD1 (6 bases). With 3 bases removed from V and 9 bases from J, the gap between germline ends came to 15 bases. This CDR3 region has 14 residues. Germline lookup yields CDR1 MDHEN and CDR2 SYDVKM. The CDR3: CASSFTGSLTPQHF. CDR3 in DNA: TGTGCCAGCAGTTTTACAGGGTCCCTAACGCCCCAGCATTTT.

The V and J genes are TRBV27 and TRBJ2-1, with TRBD2 as a possible D gene (5 bases). Germline CDR1 reads MNHEY; CDR2 reads SMNVEV (reference sequence). The CDR3 is made up of 15 amino acids. Trimming took 1 base from V and 2 from J, leaving 9 bases between them. The CDR3 bases are TGTGCCAGCAGTTTATACGGGGTTACCTACAATGAGCAGTTCTTC. Its translation is CASSLYGVTYNEQFF.